This TCR beta chain emerged from a study of identical twins. This clonotype has a handful of counts. MiXCR, run by TCRdb on the 5' RACE reads, gives a single entry per CDR3 protein. Of around 450,000 distinct CDR3 sequences listed, 14% were seen once; the top ten hold about 0.53%. Germline CDR1 SGHVS, CDR2 FQNEAQ. Trimming stripped 0 bases from V and 7 bases from J, with 19 bases between. This CDR3 is 17 amino acids long. These data were also reused for a study on yellow fever vaccine responses in identical twins.

The sequencing sample was made of CD4+ T cells sorted from blood. The clonotype originates from a woman under 30 in good health. This rearrangement joins TRBV7-8 to TRBJ2-1, with D unclear. CDR3 bases: TGTGCCAGCAGCTTAGCGCTTCCGACGTACTCTCTGAATGAGCAGTTCTTC. It encodes CASSLALPTYSLNEQFF.